These 4 T cell receptor beta chains were sequenced from one sample in a study of control samples from healthy donors and cancer patients. Using immunoSEQ multiplex PCR, the repertoire was profiled, and TCRdb retains in-frame clones only, with some absent. The repertoire holds about 34,000 clones, with approximately 86% as singletons. Sequencing was performed on PBMCs. The receptors shown here come from a woman between 40 and 50 years old with lung cancer.

CDR3 residues: CASSAQTGGNQPQHF. The DNA for the CDR3 is TGTGCCAGCTCAGCTCAGACAGGGGGCAATCAGCCCCAGCATTTT. V usage is TRBV18 and J usage is TRBJ1-5, with 8 bases that match TRBD1. This CDR3 comprises 15 residues. V trimming: 5 bases; J trimming: 2 bases; junction bases outside the gene matches: 5. Per the germline V gene, CDR1 is KGHSH and CDR2 is LQKENI.

The rearrangement joins TRBV7-2 to TRBJ2-3; 7 nucleotides agree with TRBD2. Germline V gives CDR1 SGHTA, CDR2 FQGNSA. V was clipped by 2 bases and J by 1 base; unmatched bases: 3. This CDR3 is 15 amino acids long. The CDR3 protein is CASSLTSGGTDTQYF. CDR3 DNA: TGTGCCAGCAGCTTAACCAGCGGGGGCACAGATACGCAGTATTTT.

This chain joins TRBV9 and TRBJ2-3; TRBD2 matches 10 bases. The V and J ends lost 3 bases and 4 bases, in that order; junction bases with no gene match: 11. The CDR3 sequence is 17 residues long. Per germline, CDR1 SGDLS and CDR2 YYNGEE. DNA of the CDR3: TGTGCCAGCAGCGCAGCTAGCGGGGGAGGCAGTGCAGATACGCAGTATTTT. Translated: CASSAASGGGSADTQYF.

This clone showed up just once. CDR3: CASSYPQGRTEAFF. Written as DNA, the CDR3 is TGTGCCAGCAGTTACCCCCAGGGAAGGACTGAAGCTTTCTTT. The chain joins TRBV6-2 or TRBV6-3 to TRBJ1-1; D perhaps matches TRBD1 (5 bases). The CDR3 runs to 14 residues. V lost 2 bases and J 5 bases, leaving 12 bases between the germline ends. CDR1 and CDR2 (germline): MNHEY, SVGEGT.